This is a list of T cell receptor beta chains from one sample in a study of shared clonotypes between healthy human individuals. Method: immunoSEQ multiplex PCR; TCRdb's copy keeps in-frame clones and lacks some. The sample records approximately 2,200,000 clones, just over 90% being singletons. Sequencing used naive CD8+ T cells from PBMCs. These receptors were taken from a man younger than 30 in good health. Some clones in this sample may be carry-over from other donors' samples. CDR3s leave out the opening cysteine and the closing phenylalanine or tryptophan. A D gene is named only where the DNA matches it firmly. Expanded clones get a size class; other rows say once, few or many, or leave the size out.

V gene,J gene,D gene,clone size,CDR3 protein
TRBV19,TRBJ1-2,TRBD1,.,ASSIGQGIYYGYT
TRBV18,TRBJ2-7,TRBD2,.,ASSPPSRTSGYEQY
TRBV11-2,TRBJ1-1,.,.,ASSQWGQKNTEAF
TRBV11-2,TRBJ2-3,TRBD2,.,ASSSSARVAGGDTQY
TRBV4-1,TRBJ2-6,.,.,ASSLSSGAGANVLT
TRBV5-1,TRBJ2-1,.,.,ASSWIGTGVTSGLGNEQF
TRBV7-2,TRBJ1-1,.,.,ASSFGRNDEAF
TRBV13,TRBJ2-7,.,.,ASSPRGTEGFHEQY
TRBV29-1,TRBJ2-3,TRBD2,.,SVDNPRLAASTDTQY
TRBV4-1,TRBJ2-3,TRBD2,.,ASSQRLAGKSNPTDTQY
TRBV27,TRBJ1-5,.,.,ASSFSGGNQPQH
TRBV16,TRBJ1-3,.,.,ASSQSRTSGNTIY
TRBV5-6,TRBJ2-3,.,.,ASSASRGSTDTQY
TRBV5-1,TRBJ2-7,TRBD2,.,ASSSWTSVSYEQY
TRBV7-9,TRBJ2-1,TRBD2,.,ASSFGLAGEGYNEQF
TRBV13,TRBJ2-3,TRBD2,once,ASSLRGGSASDTQY
TRBV27,TRBJ2-3,.,.,ASSPQLPASTDTQY
TRBV2,TRBJ2-7,TRBD2,.,ASSVSLAGGPETYEQY
TRBV14,TRBJ1-2,.,.,ASSQVFLNYGYT
TRBV28,TRBJ2-7,.,.,ASSYLEGSSYEQY
TRBV7-7,TRBJ2-5,.,.,ASSHGHIQWSQETQY
TRBV2,TRBJ2-7,.,.,ASSVAGVVSYEQY
TRBV28,TRBJ2-7,.,.,ASRPGDLSYEQY
TRBV14,TRBJ1-4,.,.,ASSQWERGSEEEKLF
TRBV4-2,TRBJ2-1,TRBD2,.,ASSQDPTSGSPEQF
TRBV7-9,TRBJ2-1,.,.,ASSLRGDEQF
TRBV6-5,TRBJ1-4,.,.,ASSYSSWLNEKLF
TRBV7-9,TRBJ1-2,TRBD1,.,ASSSGQGANYGYT
TRBV5-1,TRBJ1-1,.,few,ASSGVNTEAF
TRBV7-2,TRBJ2-3,.,.,ASSFWGPPDTQY
TRBV7-9,TRBJ2-3,TRBD2,.,ASSLGTSGGDTQY
TRBV10-3,TRBJ1-5,TRBD1,.,ATSIGTGGAYSNQPQH
TRBV25-1,TRBJ1-1,.,.,ASSETAGEAF
TRBV11-2,TRBJ2-7,.,once,ASSGSFSYEQY
TRBV19,TRBJ2-7,.,.,ASSIVGPSSYEQY
TRBV28,TRBJ1-3,.,.,ASSLTPPGAEGNTIY
TRBV30,TRBJ2-7,.,.,AWSSGYEQY
TRBV7-8,TRBJ2-5,.,.,ASSLPSYLETQY
TRBV10-1,TRBJ2-7,.,few,ASSEVAYEQY
TRBV15,TRBJ2-1,TRBD2,.,ATSGGEGRASYNEQF
TRBV7-9,TRBJ2-2,TRBD2,.,ASSPRLAGDGRELF
TRBV11-2,TRBJ2-7,.,.,ASSLGAAHSYEQY
TRBV19,TRBJ1-5,.,.,ASSMISNQPQH
TRBV2,TRBJ2-2,.,.,ASSEYIWQGNTGELF
TRBV7-2,TRBJ1-5,.,.,ASSLVLEGGSNQPQH
TRBV25-1,TRBJ1-2,.,once,ASSVRGVGGGYT
TRBV6-5,TRBJ2-7,TRBD1,.,ASREQGAAYEQY